This T cell receptor (beta chain) was captured by sequencing in a study of Ad26.COV2.S vaccination and SARS-CoV-2 variants. Overall study: Participant was drawn from the COV1001 Ad26.COV2.S trial arm.

This CDR3 region has 12 residues. Losses at the gene ends were 4 bases for V and 12 bases for J; bases not matched to a gene: 5. The germline CDR1 and CDR2 sequences are SGDLS and YYNGEE. Regarding treatment: about 20 received Ad26.COV2.S at low or high dose, single or two shots; about 5 received placebo; per-sample allocation not given. Repertoires come from day 63 after the first vaccine or placebo injection. The sample came from a Boston adult aged 18-55 years. Clones were read by immunoSEQ multiplex PCR, and TCRdb kept only the in-frame ones, dropping some. The table lists roughly 510,000 clones, 70% to 90% of them singletons. This clone was counted once.

This chain links TRBV9 with TRBJ2-1; 9 bases map to TRBD1. This receptor was obtained from a person aged 18 to 65 who received the Ad26.COV2.S COVID-19 vaccine or a placebo. Here the sequenced sample was peripheral blood, taken in a trial of Ad26.COV2.S vaccine versus placebo. The CDR3 protein is CASSKTGGRQFF. Written as DNA, the CDR3 is TGTGCCAGCAGCAAAACAGGGGGCCGGCAGTTCTTC.